The 29 T cell receptor beta chains below all came from one sample that was sequenced in a study of blood T cells in healthy people across ages. Together with a sample-barcoded 5' primer, a J-beta primer mix was included in a second PCR lasting roughly 6 to 12 cycles. A single record per CDR3 protein comes from TCRdb applying MiXCR to the 5' RACE reads. Of some 860,000 distinct CDR3 sequences listed, roughly three fifths are singletons. The source material was blood. The receptor set was obtained from a middle-aged man in good health.

The chain uses TRBV20-1 and TRBJ2-7, with D hard to call. Germline assignment: CDR1 DFQATT and CDR2 SNEGSKA (reference sequence). V lost 2 bases to trimming and J lost 3 bases, with 8 bases between them. The CDR3 has 12 residues. The CDR3 bases are TGCAGTGCTAGATCGCAGGACTACGAGCAGTACTTC. Protein sequence: CSARSQDYEQYF.

The chain links TRBV2 to TRBJ2-3, with D possibly being TRBD2 (5 bases). Germline V lookup: CDR1 SNHLY, CDR2 FYNNEI. Between the trimmed V and J ends, which lost 2 bases and 2 bases, there was a span of 11 bases. The CDR3 totals 15 residues. The CDR3 reads CASSELAKITDTQYF. The CDR3 DNA follows: TGTGCCAGCAGTGAACTAGCCAAAATCACAGATACGCAGTATTTT.

V gene TRBV29-1 combines with J gene TRBJ1-1; TRBD1 agrees at 9 bases. The CDR3 has 15 amino acids. Per germline, CDR1 SQVTM and CDR2 ANQGSEA. Trimming at V came to 4 bases and at J to 4 bases, leaving 10 bases not matched to a gene. CDR3 bases: TGCAGCGTTGGGGGGGGACAGGGTTTGAGCACTGAAGCTTTCTTT. Amino acid sequence: CSVGGGQGLSTEAFF. The full variable domain, in which reference TRBV29-1 and TRBJ1-1 provide the parts outside the CDR3, is SAVISQKPSRDICQRGTSLTIQCQVDSQVTMMFWYRQQPGQSLTLIATANQGSEATYESGFVIDKFPISRPNLTFSTLTVSNMSPEDSSIYLCSVGGGQGLSTEAFFGQGTRLTVV.

The chain combines TRBV29-1 with TRBJ2-4; D is unresolved. TRBJ2-5 matches the DNA end more closely, so the J call is doubtful. CDR1 is SQVTM, CDR2 ANQGSEA, per germline. CDR3 length equals 14 residues. The CDR3 DNA reads TGCAGCGTTGAAGGGGTATGGACGGAAGAGACCCAGTACTTC. It codes for CSVEGVWTEETQYF.

The chain uses TRBV7-2 and TRBJ2-1; 8 positions match TRBD2. This CDR3 region has 16 residues. Germline CDR1 is SGHTA and CDR2 is FQGNSA. V lost 3 bases, J lost 5 bases, and 9 bases stayed unmatched. The CDR3 sequence is CASSFTWRGADNEQFF. The DNA for the CDR3 is TGTGCCAGCAGCTTCACCTGGCGGGGGGCTGACAATGAGCAGTTCTTC.

The rearrangement uses TRBV5-1 and TRBJ2-7; the D is unclear. Germline V CDR1 and CDR2: SGHRS, YFSETQ. The germline V and J ends were trimmed by 2 bases and 5 bases, with 11 bases remaining between them. This CDR3 comprises 13 residues. This chain's CDR3 is CASSFEVVHEQYF. The CDR3 bases are TGCGCCAGCAGCTTTGAGGTAGTCCACGAGCAGTACTTC.

V is TRBV5-4 and J is TRBJ2-7; 11 positions agree with TRBD2. CDR3 length: 18 amino acids. V was pared by 0 bases and J by 5 bases, with 13 bases of the junction left unmatched. Per the germline V gene, CDR1 is SGHNT and CDR2 is YYREEE (reference sequence). CDR3 region: CASSLGPLRLAGGNEQYF. CDR3 DNA: TGTGCCAGCAGCTTGGGGCCCCTGAGGCTAGCGGGAGGTAACGAGCAGTACTTC.

In this sample, this clonotype turned up a few times. The genes are TRBV2 and TRBJ2-6; D could derive from TRBD1 or TRBD2 (5 bases each). Germline V gene data show CDR1 as SNHLY and CDR2 as FYNNEI. Trimming removed 6 bases at V and 3 bases at J, with 18 bases between. The CDR3 covers 17 residues. The CDR3 protein is CASSRDGTNYGANVLTF. The CDR3 DNA sequence: TGTGCCAGCAGCCGGGACGGAACTAATTATGGGGCCAACGTCCTGACTTTC. The whole variable domain, filled in from reference TRBV2 and TRBJ2-6, reads EPEVTQTPSHQVTQMGQEVILRCVPISNHLYFYWYRQILGQKVEFLVSFYNNEISEKSEIFDDQFSVERPDGSNFTLKIRSTKLEDSAMYFCASSRDGTNYGANVLTFGAGSRLTVL.

In its sample, this clonotype was seen a few times. This chain joins TRBV5-1 and TRBJ1-5, with TRBD1 identical over 8 bases. The CDR3 extends over 15 amino acids. CDR1 SGHRS and CDR2 YFSETQ come from the germline V gene. V was clipped by 4 bases and J by 2 bases; unmatched bases: 5. CDR3 sequence (DNA): TGCGCCAGCAGCGAACAGGGGGGCGGCAATCAGCCCCAGCATTTT. Translating it yields CASSEQGGGNQPQHF.

This clonotype occurred a few times. V usage is TRBV4-2 and J usage is TRBJ2-1; 9 bases agree with TRBD2. Trimming took 1 base from V and 10 from J; bases not matched to a gene: 11. The CDR3 is 16 residues long. Germline V gene lookup returns CDR1 LGHNA and CDR2 YNFKEQ. CDR3 sequence reads: CASSQVAGASTGEQFF. CDR3 DNA: TGTGCCAGCAGCCAAGTAGCGGGGGCGAGTACGGGGGAGCAGTTCTTC.

This clonotype was detected only once. The chain recombines TRBV20-1 with TRBJ2-4, with unresolved D. V lost 1 base and J lost 6, with 7 bases in between. CDR3 length equals 12 residues. Germline values: CDR1 DFQATT, CDR2 SNEGSKA (reference sequence). The DNA of the CDR3 is TGCAGTGCTAGAGCCTCGTCAAACATTCAGTACTTC. It is translated as CSARASSNIQYF.

In DNA form, the CDR3 reads TGTGCCAGCAGTTCTTGGACAGGGTTTAATTCACCCCTCCACTTT. The encoded protein is CASSSWTGFNSPLHF. The chain combines TRBV12-3 or TRBV12-4 with TRBJ1-6, with 8 bases lining up with TRBD1. This CDR3 has 15 residues. The J segment lost 6 bases and the V segment lost 4 bases, leaving 5 bases of the junction unmatched.

This clonotype was observed a few times. This chain uses TRBV20-1 with TRBJ1-2; D is unresolved. Germline values: CDR1 DFQATT, CDR2 SNEGSKA (reference sequence). The CDR3 sequence is 15 residues long. The V end was cut by 5 bases, the J end by 8 bases, with 24 bases between. The CDR3 DNA follows: TGCAGTGCTCGTTCTTACCTTTCTACCCTGAGCGGCTACACCTTC. Encoded protein: CSARSYLSTLSGYTF.

About this clonotype itself: At one end, the junction sequence differs from germline, possibly due to a read error. The chain combines TRBV5-5 with TRBJ2-7, with D possibly matching TRBD1 (5 bases). CDR3 length: 15 residues. CDR1 is SGHKS and CDR2 is YYEKEE in the germline V gene (reference sequence). The CDR3 bases are TGTGCCGGCAGCTTGACAGTCATTCCTGTTTACGAGCAGTACTTC. Amino acids: CAGSLTVIPVYEQYF.

This clonotype was detected only a few times. The V and J genes are TRBV29-1 and TRBJ1-2; the D gene is possibly TRBD1 (5 bases). This CDR3 region has 14 residues. The V gene lost 6 bases and the J gene lost 4 bases, with 18 bases spanning the gap. Germline-derived CDR1 and CDR2 are SQVTM and ANQGSEA. CDR3 nucleotide sequence: TGCAGCGTGGGACCCGGCGGTCAGGGCTATGGCTACACCTTC. This encodes CSVGPGGQGYGYTF.

The table lists this clonotype with a few counts. V and J are TRBV7-9 and TRBJ2-1; tentatively, D is TRBD2 (5 bases). The CDR3 runs 16 residues. CDR1 and CDR2 (germline): SEHNR, FQNEAQ (reference sequence). Trimming removed 0 bases at V and 0 bases at J, with 9 bases between. In nucleotides, the CDR3 is TGTGCCAGCAGCTTAGCGATCACTAGCTCCTACAATGAGCAGTTCTTC. It translates to CASSLAITSSYNEQFF.

V gene TRBV9 combines with J gene TRBJ2-7, with 10 bases aligning to TRBD1. With V trimmed by 0 bases and J by 3 bases, 15 bases remained unmatched. Germline V gene data show CDR1 as SGDLS and CDR2 as YYNGEE. The CDR3 has 19 amino acids. The CDR3 reads CASSVAGGDRGGIGYEQYF. The CDR3 DNA reads as TGTGCCAGCAGCGTAGCAGGGGGGGACAGGGGAGGAATTGGCTACGAGCAGTACTTC.

V is TRBV27 and J is TRBJ2-5, with 11 bases lining up with TRBD1. V was pared by 4 bases and J by 5 bases, with 6 bases of the junction left unmatched. Germline-derived CDR1 and CDR2 are MNHEY and SMNVEV (reference sequence). This CDR3 spans 15 amino acids. CDR3 nucleotide sequence: TGTGCCAGCAGTTCGCCGGGACAGGGGGTCGAGACCCAGTACTTC. This codes for CASSSPGQGVETQYF.

The chain uses TRBV20-1 and TRBJ2-3; D is unresolved. Germline V gives CDR1 DFQATT, CDR2 SNEGSKA (reference sequence). The CDR3 totals 17 residues. V was cut by 0 bases and J by 1 base, with 17 bases left in between. In DNA form, the CDR3 reads TGCAGTGCTAGAGAGTTTGCCCCGCCCGGTCGCACAGATACGCAGTATTTT. Protein: CSAREFAPPGRTDTQYF.

Points on this clonotype: Its ends do not fully match the called genes, so a read error is possible. The chain has TRBV11-2 and TRBJ2-1; TRBD2 matches 11 bases. Germline V gives CDR1 SGHAT, CDR2 FQNNGV. The CDR3 spans 15 residues. The CDR3 protein is CACSQNPGLADEQFF. DNA for the CDR3: TGTGCCTGCAGCCAAAATCCGGGACTAGCGGATGAGCAGTTCTTC.

The rearrangement joins TRBV13 to TRBJ2-3; tentatively, D is TRBD1 (6 bases). Looked up from germline, CDR1 is PRHDT and CDR2 is FYEKMQ (reference sequence). The CDR3 runs to 19 residues. V was trimmed by 5 bases and J by 0 bases, leaving 24 bases between them. The CDR3 spells CASSAGTPWGPISTDTQYF. DNA for the CDR3: TGTGCCAGCAGCGCTGGGACCCCGTGGGGGCCTATTAGCACAGATACGCAGTATTTT.

The chain uses TRBV6-2 or TRBV6-3 and TRBJ1-1, with D possibly being TRBD1 (5 bases). The germline V gene has CDR1 MNHEY and CDR2 SVGEGT. The CDR3 consists of 17 residues. Trimming removed 2 bases from V and 3 bases from J, with 19 bases in between. DNA of the CDR3: TGTGCCAGCAGTTACCATCCCCATCGGGGCGCCGACACTGAAGCTTTCTTT. The encoded protein is CASSYHPHRGADTEAFF.

This chain connects TRBV5-5 to TRBJ2-5; D is uncertain. Trimming removed 0 bases from V and 0 bases from J, with 9 bases in between. The CDR3 length is 15 residues. Per germline, CDR1 SGHKS and CDR2 YYEKEE (reference sequence). The chain's CDR3 is CASSLGGPNQETQYF. The CDR3 nucleotides are TGTGCCAGCAGCTTGGGAGGACCGAACCAAGAGACCCAGTACTTC.

This clonotype came up once. This chain connects TRBV7-8 to TRBJ2-1, with TRBD2 identical over 10 bases. The germline CDR1 and CDR2 sequences are SGHVS and FQNEAQ. The junction had 5 bases not matched to a gene; V was cut back by 5 bases and J by 4 bases. This CDR3 is built from 15 residues. The CDR3 here is CASSGSGGGYNEQFF. The DNA for the CDR3 is TGTGCCAGCAGCGGGAGCGGGGGGGGTTACAATGAGCAGTTCTTC.

This rearrangement joins TRBV30 to TRBJ1-2; D not resolved. The V gene's germline CDR1 is GTSNPN and CDR2 SVGIG (reference sequence). The CDR3 runs to 11 residues. V was trimmed by 3 bases and J by 8 bases, leaving 10 bases between them. For the CDR3, the DNA is TGTGCCTGGAGCGCCGAGAGAGGCTACACCTTC. This translates into CAWSAERGYTF.

This chain connects TRBV5-6 to TRBJ2-5; D is uncertain. This CDR3 is built from 15 residues. Deletions cut 4 bases from V and 7 bases from J, with 20 bases between. Germline loops: CDR1 SGHDT, CDR2 YYEEEE. DNA for the CDR3: TGTGCCAGCAGCCCGGGCGGCCCCACCGGTTTGACCCAGTACTTC. Amino acid sequence: CASSPGGPTGLTQYF.

The J gene is TRBJ1-5, the V gene TRBV4-1; D is unresolved. Deletions cut 4 bases from V and 7 bases from J, with 17 bases between. The germline V gene has CDR1 MGHRA and CDR2 YSYEKL. This CDR3 has 15 amino acids. The CDR3, as DNA: TGCGCCAGCAGCCTAACGGACGGATATAAACAGCCCCAGCATTTT. Protein sequence: CASSLTDGYKQPQHF.

This clonotype was seen more than once but under ten times. The V call is TRBV7-2, the J call TRBJ2-1; 7 nucleotides line up with TRBD1. V shed 5 bases and J 8 bases; nucleotides not matched to a gene: 6. CDR1 and CDR2 (germline): SGHTA, FQGNSA. The CDR3 spans 13 residues. The CDR3 nucleotides are TGTGCCAGCAGCCCGCAACAGGGGCATGAGCAGTTCTTC. Its protein is CASSPQQGHEQFF.

This clonotype was seen just once. The chain has TRBV12-3 or TRBV12-4 and TRBJ1-5, with D possibly being TRBD1 (6 bases). The CDR3 covers 14 residues. V gave up 7 bases and J gave up 0 bases, with 10 bases separating them. This chain's CDR3 is CASTEGGSNQPQHF. For the CDR3, the DNA is TGTGCCAGCACCGAAGGGGGTAGCAATCAGCCCCAGCATTTT.